Following are 22 T cell receptor beta chains from one sample sequenced in a study of response to subunit inactivated influenza vaccine. TCRdb passed the RT-PCR reads through MiXCR, listing each CDR3 protein once. The sample lists 500,000 to 600,000 distinct CDR3 sequences; approximately 12% were seen once. The sequencing here drew on PBMCs from blood, taken around seven weeks after vaccination. These receptors originate from a middle-aged man who received an inactivated influenza vaccine.

The J gene is TRBJ2-1, the V gene TRBV9, with D unresolved. The V end was cut by 0 bases, the J end by 6 bases, with 13 bases between. In germline, CDR1 is SGDLS, CDR2 YYNGEE. The CDR3 covers 15 residues. The CDR3 spells CASSVANSASNEQFF. CDR3 coding DNA: TGTGCCAGCAGCGTAGCGAACAGCGCGTCCAATGAGCAGTTCTTC.

This clonotype was recorded at least ten times. The chain combines TRBV30 with TRBJ2-1; D possibly corresponds to TRBD2 (6 bases). V lost 0 bases to trimming and J lost 9 bases, with 12 bases between them. Germline V gene sequence: CDR1 GTSNPN, CDR2 SVGIG (reference sequence). The CDR3 is 13 residues long. The CDR3 is CAWSVRGLSEQFF. CDR3 DNA sequence: TGTGCCTGGAGTGTAAGGGGACTCAGTGAGCAGTTCTTC. Combining the CDR3 with reference TRBV30 and TRBJ2-1 gives the whole variable domain SQTIHQWPATLVQPVGSPLSLECTVEGTSNPNLYWYRQAAGRGLQLLFYSVGIGQISSEVPQNLSASRPQDRQFILSSKKLLLSDSGFYLCAWSVRGLSEQFFGPGTRLTVL.

This clonotype appeared many times. The chain recombines TRBV20-1 with TRBJ1-5; D remains ambiguous. V shed 0 bases and J shed 4 bases, with 7 bases lying between them. CDR1 and CDR2 from the germline V gene are DFQATT and SNEGSKA (reference sequence). The CDR3 is 13 residues long. CDR3 protein: CSARDLVNQPQHF. CDR3 coding DNA: TGCAGTGCTAGAGATCTTGTGAATCAGCCCCAGCATTTT.

This clonotype has more than one count but fewer than ten. CDR3: CASSKTSGTYNEQFF. In nucleotides, the CDR3 is TGTGCCAGCAGCAAGACTAGCGGGACCTACAATGAGCAGTTCTTC. The genes are TRBV6-1 and TRBJ2-1, with 11 bases fitting TRBD2. Germline V gene sequence: CDR1 MNHNS, CDR2 SASEGT. The V and J ends lost 6 bases and 2 bases, in that order; junction bases with no gene match: 3. This CDR3 spans 15 amino acids.

This clonotype has ten or more counts. J is TRBJ2-7 and V is TRBV20-1; 9 bases align to TRBD2. The CDR3 spans 14 residues. The germline CDR1 and CDR2 sequences are DFQATT and SNEGSKA (reference sequence). The junction had 4 bases not matched to a gene; V was cut back by 1 base and J by 3 bases. The CDR3 spells CSARVRGGGYEQYF. The CDR3 DNA reads TGCAGTGCTAGAGTGCGGGGGGGCGGCTACGAGCAGTACTTC.

This clonotype was seen repeatedly, ten times or more. The rearrangement links TRBV6-5 to TRBJ2-3; 8 bases match TRBD2. J lost 4 bases, V lost 2 bases, and 5 bases had no gene match. The CDR3 extends over 15 amino acids. Looked up from germline, CDR1 is MNHEY and CDR2 is SVGAGI. Written as DNA, the CDR3 is TGTGCCAGCAGTTACCGTGGGACTAGAGCAGATACGCAGTATTTT. This codes for CASSYRGTRADTQYF.

In this sample, this clonotype turned up a few times. The J gene is TRBJ1-4, the V gene TRBV12-3 or TRBV12-4, with D possibly matching TRBD1 (6 bases). This CDR3 has 16 residues. Trimming pared 8 bases from V and 8 bases from J, leaving 24 bases between. The CDR3 coding sequence is TGTGCCAGCGGTCGCACCACAGGGCTGGGGCCCGAAAAACTGTTTTTT. It codes for CASGRTTGLGPEKLFF.

The sample holds many counts of this clonotype. V gene TRBV5-5 combines with J gene TRBJ2-3; D uncertain. The CDR3 contains 16 residues. Per the germline V gene, CDR1 is SGHKS and CDR2 is YYEKEE (reference sequence). V was cut by 0 bases and J by 0 bases, with 11 bases left in between. CDR3 DNA: TGTGCCAGCAGCTTGGCGCAGCTGAGGAGCACAGATACGCAGTATTTT. This codes for CASSLAQLRSTDTQYF.

The rearrangement links TRBV11-2 to TRBJ2-2, with TRBD1 matching over 7 bases. CDR3 length: 16 amino acids. The germline V gene encodes CDR1 SGHAT and CDR2 FQNNGV. After removal of 5 bases from V and 5 bases from J, the junction contained 11 bases not matched to a gene. The CDR3 DNA is TGTGCCAGCAGCCCGCCAAGACAGGGTTCGACCGGGGAGCTGTTTTTT. Its protein product is CASSPPRQGSTGELFF.

This clonotype came up many times. V and J are TRBV7-2 and TRBJ1-1; weak D call: TRBD1 (6 bases). Trimming took 3 bases from V and 4 from J, leaving 12 bases between them. Germline V gives CDR1 SGHTA, CDR2 FQGNSA. The length of the CDR3 is 14 residues. CDR3 in amino acids: CASSFQGTGTEAFF. In DNA form, the CDR3 reads TGTGCCAGCAGCTTCCAGGGGACGGGCACTGAAGCTTTCTTT.

The chain employs TRBV5-1 and TRBJ2-7; 7 bases match TRBD2. V shed 3 bases and J 4 bases; nucleotides not matched to a gene: 13. The CDR3 length is 16 residues. Germline V gene sequence: CDR1 SGHRS, CDR2 YFSETQ. The CDR3 protein is CASSYLGGGPSYEQYF. The CDR3, as DNA: TGCGCCAGCAGCTACCTCGGGGGAGGGCCGTCGTACGAGCAGTACTTC. Based on the CDR3 plus reference TRBV5-1 and TRBJ2-7, the full variable domain is KAGVTQTPRYLIKTRGQQVTLSCSPISGHRSVSWYQQTPGQGLQFLFEYFSETQRNKGNFPGRFSGRQFSNSRSEMNVSTLELGDSALYLCASSYLGGGPSYEQYFGPGTRLTVT.

The rearrangement joins TRBV5-1 to TRBJ2-2; 7 nucleotides align to TRBD2. With V trimmed by 6 bases and J by 0 bases, 8 bases remained unmatched. This CDR3 spans 16 amino acids. Germline-derived CDR1 and CDR2 are SGHRS and YFSETQ. Written as DNA, the CDR3 is TGCGCCAGCAATGTACCTAGCGGTACGAACACCGGGGAGCTGTTTTTT. Translated, it gives CASNVPSGTNTGELFF. The full variable domain, its missing parts supplied by reference TRBV5-1 and TRBJ2-2, is KAGVTQTPRYLIKTRGQQVTLSCSPISGHRSVSWYQQTPGQGLQFLFEYFSETQRNKGNFPGRFSGRQFSNSRSEMNVSTLELGDSALYLCASNVPSGTNTGELFFGEGSRLTVL.

This clonotype was recorded at least ten times. CDR3 DNA sequence: TGCAGTGCTACGGACCCCAACTATGGCTACACCTTC. It specifies CSATDPNYGYTF. The rearrangement uses TRBV20-1 and TRBJ1-2; D is ambiguous. Germline V lookup: CDR1 DFQATT, CDR2 SNEGSKA (reference sequence). Trimming took 4 bases from V and 2 from J, leaving 8 bases between them. The CDR3 covers 12 residues.

The V call is TRBV9, the J call TRBJ2-1; the match to TRBD2 covers 10 bases. Per germline, CDR1 SGDLS and CDR2 YYNGEE. V lost 0 bases to trimming and J lost 3 bases; unmatched junction nucleotides: 3. The CDR3 is 16 residues long. CDR3 DNA: TGTGCCAGCAGCGTAGAAGCGGGAGGGGGCTACAATGAGCAGTTCTTC. Amino acid sequence: CASSVEAGGGYNEQFF.

J is TRBJ1-2 and V is TRBV4-3; weak D call: TRBD1 (6 bases). Germline CDR1 and CDR2: LGHNA and YSLEER. This CDR3 is built from 14 residues. The V end lost 5 bases, the J end lost 4 bases, and 14 bases lay between the germline ends. The CDR3 nucleotides are TGCGCCAGCAGCTTCGGACAGACACCCTATGGCTACACCTTC. It encodes CASSFGQTPYGYTF.

In this sample, this clonotype turned up many times. The chain uses TRBV10-3 and TRBJ2-2, with 10 bases lining up with TRBD2. The V segment lost 3 bases and the J segment 1 base; nucleotides outside the gene matches: 8. The CDR3 sequence is 18 residues long. Germline CDR1 ENHRY, CDR2 SYGVKD. CDR3 region: CAISDFLAGAMNTGELFF. The CDR3 coding sequence is TGTGCCATCAGTGATTTTCTAGCGGGAGCAATGAACACCGGGGAGCTGTTTTTT.

This chain connects TRBV11-2 to TRBJ2-1; possible D gene TRBD1, 6 bases. Trimming cost V 5 bases and J 3 bases, with 11 bases left between them. Germline CDR1 and CDR2: SGHAT and FQNNGV. The CDR3 consists of 14 residues. Written as DNA, the CDR3 is TGTGCCAGCAGCCGTCGACAGGTCTACAATGAGCAGTTCTTC. It encodes CASSRRQVYNEQFF. The entire variable domain, with the rest obtained from reference TRBV11-2 and TRBJ2-1, is as follows: EAGVAQSPRYKIIEKRQSVAFWCNPISGHATLYWYQQILGQGPKLLIQFQNNGVVDDSQLPKDRFSAERLKGVDSTLKIQPAKLEDSAVYLCASSRRQVYNEQFFGPGTRLTVL.

This clonotype was recorded many times. The V call is TRBV20-1, the J call TRBJ2-7; 13 bases match TRBD2. Per germline, CDR1 DFQATT and CDR2 SNEGSKA (reference sequence). V lost 0 bases and J lost 4; bases outside the gene matches: 12. This CDR3 contains 18 residues. CDR3 region: CSARDSSGTSGVGYEQYF. The DNA of the CDR3 is TGCAGTGCTAGAGATTCGTCCGGGACTAGCGGGGTCGGGTACGAGCAGTACTTC.

This clonotype was counted a few times. This chain joins TRBV10-3 and TRBJ2-1, with 7 bases fitting TRBD1. V was clipped by 4 bases and J by 7 bases; unmatched bases: 7. CDR3 length: 14 residues. Germline values: CDR1 ENHRY, CDR2 SYGVKD. CDR3 in DNA: TGTGCCATCAGTGCAGACAGGGCTCCTAATGAGCAGTTCTTC. It translates to CAISADRAPNEQFF.

The V and J genes are TRBV11-2 and TRBJ2-2; D is unresolved. Germline V lookup: CDR1 SGHAT, CDR2 FQNNGV. Deletions cut 5 bases from V and 6 bases from J, with 16 bases between. The CDR3 is 15 amino acids. The CDR3 DNA reads TGTGCCAGCAGCATCGCGCGTGTTACGGCCGGGGAGCTGTTTTTT. This translates into CASSIARVTAGELFF.

V gene TRBV7-8 combines with J gene TRBJ2-1, with 8 bases aligning to TRBD1. The germline V gene has CDR1 SGHVS and CDR2 FQNEAQ. This CDR3 is 15 amino acids long. The V segment lost 5 bases and the J segment 9 bases; nucleotides outside the gene matches: 12. The DNA of the CDR3 is TGTGCCAGCAGCCTAGACAGGGGTACGTATAGTGAGCAGTTCTTC. This translates into CASSLDRGTYSEQFF.

V is TRBV7-9 and J is TRBJ2-4; a possible D gene is TRBD2 (6 bases). Germline loops: CDR1 SEHNR, CDR2 FQNEAQ (reference sequence). Trimming took off 11 bases at V and 7 bases at J, with 12 bases between the two ends. This CDR3 is built from 11 residues. The chain's CDR3 is CAGGVNNIQYF. The CDR3 bases are TGTGCCGGCGGGGTGAATAACATTCAGTACTTC.